This is a list of T cell receptor beta chains from one sample in a study of cytomegalovirus exposure and HLA in healthy donors. Clones were sequenced by immunoSEQ multiplex PCR, and TCRdb holds only the in-frame ones, with some missing. This sample has approximately 180,000 clones, with about 12% found just once. The sample taken for sequencing was PBMCs. The receptors were gathered from a man in his fifties in good health and CMV-seropositive. The CDR3 runs from the conserved cysteine through the conserved F or W. Each record gives: clone size, J gene, V gene, D gene, CDR3 protein, CDR3 DNA. The D gene is left open where the match is weak. Expanded clones get a size class; other rows say once, few or many, or leave the size out.

-	TRBJ2-5	TRBV7-2	TRBD2	CASSLLTSGAGTQYF	TGTGCCAGCAGCTTACTCACTAGCGGGGCGGGGACCCAGTACTTC
few	TRBJ1-1	TRBV6-1	TRBD1	CASSRTGLNTEAFF	TGTGCCAGCAGTAGGACAGGATTGAACACTGAAGCTTTCTTT
few	TRBJ2-1	TRBV30	TRBD2	CAWNPGRGDYNEQFF	TGTGCCTGGAACCCGGGGCGGGGGGATTACAATGAGCAGTTCTTC
-	TRBJ2-7	TRBV5-1	-	CASSSNAGEQYF	TGCGCCAGCAGCTCAAATGCGGGGGAGCAGTACTTC
-	TRBJ2-6	TRBV7-9	-	CASSLPGLSSSGANVLTF	TGTGCCAGCAGCCTGCCGGGACTTTCCAGCTCTGGGGCCAACGTCCTGACTTTC
-	TRBJ1-3	TRBV27	-	CASSFLSGNTIYF	TGTGCCAGCAGTTTTCTGAGTGGAAACACCATATATTTT
few	TRBJ1-2	TRBV29-1	TRBD1	CSVGQDSGNYGYTF	TGCAGCGTGGGACAGGACAGTGGTAACTATGGCTACACCTTC
few	TRBJ1-1	TRBV19	-	CASSIPRRYDTEAFF	TGTGCCAGTAGTATACCTCGGAGGTACGACACTGAAGCTTTCTTT
few	TRBJ2-6	TRBV7-2	-	CASSLRGTGANVLTF	TGTGCCAGCAGCCTTAGGGGGACTGGGGCCAACGTCCTGACTTTC
-	TRBJ1-1	TRBV6-6	TRBD1	CASRPPGQEAFF	TGTGCCAGCAGACCCCCGGGACAGGAAGCTTTCTTT
-	TRBJ2-1	TRBV9	-	CASSVLARSYNEQFF	TGTGCCAGCAGCGTACTAGCCAGATCCTACAATGAGCAGTTCTTC
-	TRBJ2-2	TRBV18	-	CASSRQDLNTGELFF	TGTGCCAGCTCACGACAGGACCTCAACACCGGGGAGCTGTTTTTT
-	TRBJ1-1	TRBV10-3	TRBD1	CAISVSPGGNTEAFF	TGTGCCATCAGTGTTTCCCCAGGGGGGAACACTGAAGCTTTCTTT
few	TRBJ1-3	TRBV28	-	CASSPPTGRGANTIYF	TGTGCCAGCAGCCCCCCTACAGGCAGAGGAGCAAACACCATATATTTT
-	TRBJ2-7	TRBV7-2	-	CASSFYRVYEQYF	TGTGCCAGCAGCTTCTACAGGGTCTACGAGCAGTACTTC
-	TRBJ1-4	TRBV27	TRBD1	CASSWTGATNEKLFF	TGTGCCAGCAGTTGGACAGGGGCAACTAATGAAAAACTGTTTTTT
-	TRBJ1-2	TRBV7-6	-	CASSLGGRGGYTF	TGTGCCAGCAGCTTAGGGGGTCGGGGGGGCTACACCTTC
few	TRBJ2-1	TRBV5-1	-	CASSTEGLYNEQFF	TGCGCCAGCAGCACGGAGGGGTTGTACAATGAGCAGTTCTTC
-	TRBJ2-7	TRBV5-4	TRBD2	CASSISGGHYEQYF	TGTGCCAGCAGCATAAGCGGGGGGCACTACGAGCAGTACTTC
few	TRBJ2-3	TRBV10-3	TRBD1	CAISGDRGAQYF	TGTGCCATCAGCGGGGACAGGGGGGCGCAGTATTTT
few	TRBJ1-1	TRBV6-1	TRBD1	CACDRGPKGNTEAFF	TGTGCCTGCGACAGGGGGCCGAAAGGGAACACTGAAGCTTTCTTT
-	TRBJ2-3	TRBV29-1	TRBD2	CSVRDYPITDTQYF	TGCAGCGTTCGGGACTACCCGATCACAGATACGCAGTATTTT
few	TRBJ1-3	TRBV11-3	-	CASSLQFHTIYF	TGTGCCAGCAGCTTACAGTTTCACACCATATATTTT
-	TRBJ1-4	TRBV11-2	-	CASRTGTLIVSGNEKLFF	TGTGCCAGCAGGACGGGGACTTTGATCGTTTCGGGTAATGAAAAACTGTTTTTT
-	TRBJ1-5	TRBV19	TRBD1	CASSIGRKSGGRNQPQHF	TGTGCCAGTAGTATAGGGAGAAAGTCAGGGGGCAGGAATCAGCCCCAGCATTTT
-	TRBJ2-2	TRBV6-5	-	CASSPDSTGELFF	TGTGCCAGCAGCCCTGATAGTACCGGGGAGCTGTTTTTT
-	TRBJ1-1	TRBV2	-	CASSDGRVGAFF	TGTGCCAGCAGTGACGGGAGAGTCGGAGCTTTCTTT
few	TRBJ1-2	TRBV5-5	-	CASSLAGAAGYTF	TGTGCCAGCAGCTTGGCAGGGGCGGCTGGCTACACCTTC
few	TRBJ2-1	TRBV20-1	-	CSVRGHNEQFF	TGCAGTGTCAGGGGCCACAATGAGCAGTTCTTC
-	TRBJ2-7	TRBV5-4	TRBD1	CASSQAGTGLYEQYF	TGTGCCAGCAGCCAAGCCGGGACAGGGCTCTACGAGCAGTACTTC
few	TRBJ2-3	TRBV5-6	TRBD2	CASSSTSESMDTQYF	TGTGCCAGCAGCTCTACTAGCGAGTCGATGGATACGCAGTATTTT
-	TRBJ1-6	TRBV9	TRBD1	CASSAETGGFGSPLHF	TGTGCCAGCAGCGCGGAGACAGGGGGGTTTGGTTCACCCCTCCACTTT
few	TRBJ2-3	TRBV2	TRBD2	CATLRGIIAGDTQYF	TGTGCCACCCTCCGGGGAATTATAGCGGGGGATACGCAGTATTTT
-	TRBJ2-1	TRBV18	TRBD2	CASSPLGGGAGEQFF	TGTGCCAGCTCCCCACTCGGCGGGGGGGCAGGGGAGCAGTTCTTC
few	TRBJ1-6	TRBV28	-	CASSSTGKGFNSPLHF	TGTGCCAGCAGTTCAACAGGGAAGGGGTTCAATTCACCCCTCCACTTT
-	TRBJ2-7	TRBV18	TRBD1	CASSRSRRDRGGEQYF	TGTGCCAGCTCCCGGAGTAGGCGAGACAGGGGTGGCGAGCAGTACTTC
-	TRBJ2-1	TRBV20-1	-	CSAPRTHEQFF	TGCAGTGCACCCCGGACTCATGAGCAGTTCTTC
-	TRBJ1-1	TRBV28	-	CASSLLGRNTEAFF	TGTGCCAGCAGTTTATTGGGCAGGAACACTGAAGCTTTCTTT
few	TRBJ2-5	TRBV7-2	-	CASSADSARQETQYF	TGTGCCAGCAGCGCCGACAGCGCCCGGCAAGAGACCCAGTACTTC
few	TRBJ1-3	TRBV5-5	TRBD1	CASSTTGLGNTIYF	TGTGCCAGCAGTACGACAGGGCTTGGAAACACCATATATTTT
-	TRBJ1-1	TRBV4-1	TRBD1	CASSLLTGADTEAFF	TGCGCCAGCAGCCTTCTAACAGGGGCGGACACTGAAGCTTTCTTT
-	TRBJ1-2	TRBV27	TRBD1	CASSFLTGLKNYGYTF	TGTGCCAGCAGTTTTCTGACAGGGTTGAAGAACTATGGCTACACCTTC
few	TRBJ1-3	TRBV4-3	-	CASSSGQLSGNTIYF	TGCGCCAGCAGCTCCGGACAGCTGTCTGGAAACACCATATATTTT
-	TRBJ1-4	TRBV18	TRBD1	CASSPNRDRNYEKLFF	TGTGCCAGCTCACCAAATCGGGACAGAAATTATGAAAAACTGTTTTTT
many	TRBJ2-7	TRBV13	TRBD2	CASSLRGSGGTYEQYF	TGTGCCAGCAGCTTACGGGGTAGCGGGGGTACATACGAGCAGTACTTC